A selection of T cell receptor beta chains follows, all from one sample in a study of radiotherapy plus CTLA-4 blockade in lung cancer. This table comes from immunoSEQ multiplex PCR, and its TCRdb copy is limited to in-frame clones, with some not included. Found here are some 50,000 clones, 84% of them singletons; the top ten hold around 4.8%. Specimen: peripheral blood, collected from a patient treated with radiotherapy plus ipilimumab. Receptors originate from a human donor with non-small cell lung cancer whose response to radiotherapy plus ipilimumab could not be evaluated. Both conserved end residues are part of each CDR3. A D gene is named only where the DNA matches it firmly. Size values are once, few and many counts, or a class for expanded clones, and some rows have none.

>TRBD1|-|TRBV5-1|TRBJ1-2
CASSTVGTGQGYTF
TGCGCCAGCAGCACGGTAGGGACAGGGCAAGGCTACACCTTC
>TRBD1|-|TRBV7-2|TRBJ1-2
CASSPDRGRDGYTF
TGTGCCAGCAGCCCGGACAGGGGGCGGGATGGCTACACCTTC
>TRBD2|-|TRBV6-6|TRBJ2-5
CASSYPRTSGQETQYF
TGTGCCAGCAGTTACCCAAGGACTAGCGGACAAGAGACCCAGTACTTC
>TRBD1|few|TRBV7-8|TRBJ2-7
CASSPRDRGGHEQYF
TGTGCCAGCAGTCCCCGGGACAGGGGAGGCCACGAGCAGTACTTC
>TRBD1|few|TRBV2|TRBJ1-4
CASSRDRGKLFF
TGTGCCAGCAGTCGGGACAGGGGAAAACTGTTTTTT
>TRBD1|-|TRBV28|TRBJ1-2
CASSLIARGNYGYTF
TGTGCCAGCAGTTTAATTGCCAGGGGGAACTATGGCTACACCTTC
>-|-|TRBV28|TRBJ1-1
CASSATGTMNTEAFF
TGTGCCAGCAGTGCTACAGGGACCATGAACACTGAAGCTTTCTTT
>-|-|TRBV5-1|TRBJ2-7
CASSLGGRTAYEQYF
TGCGCCAGCAGCTTGGGCGGGCGGACCGCCTACGAGCAGTACTTC
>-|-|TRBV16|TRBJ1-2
CASSQSGQHYGYTF
TGTGCCAGCAGCCAATCGGGCCAGCACTATGGCTACACCTTC
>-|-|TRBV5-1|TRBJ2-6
CASSATGSGANVLTF
TGCGCCAGCAGCGCGACAGGCTCTGGGGCCAACGTCCTGACTTTC
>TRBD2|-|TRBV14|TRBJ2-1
CASSDWTSGSRNEQFF
TGTGCCAGCAGCGACTGGACTAGCGGGAGTAGGAATGAGCAGTTCTTC
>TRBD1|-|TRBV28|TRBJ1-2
CASRSLDRDDGYTF
TGTGCCAGCAGGTCCCTGGACAGGGATGATGGCTACACCTTC
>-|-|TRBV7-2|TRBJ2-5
CASSLASAIGETQYF
TGTGCCAGCAGCTTAGCATCTGCGATTGGAGAGACCCAGTACTTC
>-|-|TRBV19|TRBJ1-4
CASSIASATNEKLFF
TGTGCCAGTAGTATAGCGTCAGCAACTAATGAAAAACTGTTTTTT
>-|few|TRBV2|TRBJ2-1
CASSGRDEQFF
TGTGCCAGCAGTGGGCGGGATGAGCAGTTCTTC
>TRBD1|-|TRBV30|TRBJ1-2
CAWSVYTGGDGYTF
TGTGCCTGGAGTGTTTATACAGGGGGAGATGGCTACACCTTC
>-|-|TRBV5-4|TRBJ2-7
CASSSSGLRTYEQYF
TGTGCCAGCAGCTCATCAGGGCTACGAACCTACGAGCAGTACTTC
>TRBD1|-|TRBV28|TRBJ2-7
CASSLTSYRGPAGEQYF
TGTGCCAGCAGTCTGACATCATACAGGGGGCCGGCGGGGGAGCAGTACTTC
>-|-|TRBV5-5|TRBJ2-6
CASSKTARSPGGANVLTF
TGTGCCAGCAGCAAGACAGCAAGGTCCCCTGGTGGGGCCAACGTCCTGACTTTC